The 28 T cell receptor beta chains given below trace back to one sample, sequenced in a study of Ad26.COV2.S vaccination and SARS-CoV-2 variants. Here immunoSEQ multiplex PCR was the method, and the copy in TCRdb shows in-frame clones only, minus some. The repertoire has over 300,000 clones, about 80% of them found once; the top ten carry more than 7%. Noted treatment: roughly 18 received Ad26.COV2.S at low or high dose, single or two shots; about 5 received placebo; per-sample allocation not given. The study sampled participants on day 63 after the first vaccine or placebo injection. The starting material was peripheral blood, obtained in a trial of Ad26.COV2.S vaccine versus placebo. All receptors come from a person between 18 and 59 years old who received the Ad26.COV2.S COVID-19 vaccine or a placebo.

In its sample, this clone was seen once. The gene calls are TRBV7-3 and TRBJ1-1; the D is unclear. Germline V gene lookup returns CDR1 SGHTA and CDR2 FQGTGA. The CDR3 length is 12 residues. The germline V and J ends were trimmed by 2 bases and 2 bases, with 3 bases remaining between them. The CDR3 spells CASSLDNTEAFF. CDR3 DNA sequence: TGTGCCAGCAGCTTAGATAACACTGAAGCTTTCTTT.

J is TRBJ1-2 and V is TRBV6-6; D might be TRBD1 (6 bases). Germline assignment: CDR1 MNHNY and CDR2 SVGAGI (reference sequence). V lost 7 bases, J lost 7 bases, and 19 bases lay in between. This CDR3 region has 14 residues. The CDR3 DNA reads TGTGCCAGCAACACCCAGGGGCGGTCCCTTGGCTACACCTTC. As protein: CASNTQGRSLGYTF.

The rearrangement uses TRBV18 and TRBJ1-2; 8 nucleotides align to TRBD1. Per germline, CDR1 KGHSH and CDR2 LQKENI. V lost 3 bases, J lost 6 bases, and 3 bases stayed unmatched. The CDR3 totals 13 residues. CDR3 nucleotides: TGTGCCAGCTCACCGGACAGGGCCAATGGCTACACCTTC. Its protein product is CASSPDRANGYTF.

V and J are TRBV28 and TRBJ2-7; D might be TRBD2 (6 bases). Trimming stripped 5 bases from V and 0 bases from J, with 14 bases between. CDR1 is MDHEN, CDR2 SYDVKM, per germline. The CDR3 runs 15 residues. This CDR3 reads CASSPWGGSSYEQYF. The CDR3, as DNA: TGTGCCAGCAGTCCATGGGGAGGTAGCTCCTACGAGCAGTACTTC.

This clone was counted only a few times. The chain employs TRBV6-6 and TRBJ1-5; tentatively, D is TRBD1 (5 bases). The germline V gene has CDR1 MNHNY and CDR2 SVGAGI (reference sequence). Trimming removed 6 bases at V and 0 bases at J, with 9 bases between. The CDR3 totals 14 residues. In nucleotides, the CDR3 is TGTGCCAGCAGCCCGACAGCTAGCAATCAGCCCCAGCATTTT. This codes for CASSPTASNQPQHF.

This sequence joins TRBV19 and TRBJ2-5; no definite D call. Trimming removed 6 bases from V and 5 bases from J, with 7 bases in between. Per the germline V gene, CDR1 is LNHDA and CDR2 is SQIVND (reference sequence). The CDR3 runs 11 residues. The CDR3 here is CASRSLETQYF. DNA of the CDR3: TGTGCCAGTAGGTCCTTGGAGACCCAGTACTTC. Based on the CDR3 plus reference TRBV19 and TRBJ2-5, the full variable domain is DGGITQSPKYLFRKEGQNVTLSCEQNLNHDAMYWYRQDPGQGLRLIYYSQIVNDFQKGDIAEGYSVSREKKESFPLTVTSAQKNPTAFYLCASRSLETQYFGPGTRLLVL.

The chain joins TRBV11-2 to TRBJ1-1; possible D gene TRBD1, 5 bases. This CDR3 has 15 residues. CDR1 SGHAT and CDR2 FQNNGV come from the germline V gene. V lost 5 bases to trimming and J lost 5 bases, with 18 bases between them. The CDR3 nucleotides read TGTGCCAGCAGCCGGGGAGGGCAGGGAAGAACTGAAGCTTTCTTT. Translation: CASSRGGQGRTEAFF. Filled out from reference TRBV11-2 and TRBJ1-1, the complete variable domain reads EAGVAQSPRYKIIEKRQSVAFWCNPISGHATLYWYQQILGQGPKLLIQFQNNGVVDDSQLPKDRFSAERLKGVDSTLKIQPAKLEDSAVYLCASSRGGQGRTEAFFGQGTRLTVV.

The chain couples TRBV9 to TRBJ1-1, with D possibly TRBD1 on 5 matching bases. The germline V gene has CDR1 SGDLS and CDR2 YYNGEE. Trimming left V 2 bases short and J 3 bases short, with 11 bases between. The CDR3 contains 14 residues. CDR3 loop: CASSVIGVDTEAFF. CDR3 bases: TGTGCCAGCAGCGTGATAGGGGTAGACACTGAAGCTTTCTTT.

The chain combines TRBV4-1 with TRBJ2-3; 7 positions agree with TRBD2. This CDR3 comprises 17 residues. Per the germline V gene, CDR1 is MGHRA and CDR2 is YSYEKL. The V segment lost 0 bases and the J segment 3 bases; nucleotides outside the gene matches: 9. CDR3 amino acids: CASSQEGRASLTDTQYF. As DNA, the CDR3 is TGCGCCAGCAGCCAAGAGGGGAGGGCTAGCCTTACAGATACGCAGTATTTT.

The CDR3 reads CASSSSNGGTQYF. The CDR3 DNA sequence: TGTGCCAGCAGCTCCTCAAACGGAGGTACGCAGTATTTT. This chain uses TRBV7-9 with TRBJ2-3; D might be TRBD2 (5 bases). The germline gives CDR1 SEHNR, CDR2 FQNEAQ (reference sequence). The length of the CDR3 is 13 residues. Trimming removed 4 bases at V and 8 bases at J, with 13 bases between.

The table lists this clone with a count of one. This chain uses TRBV7-2 with TRBJ2-1, with D possibly being TRBD2 (5 bases). CDR1 and CDR2 (germline): SGHTA, FQGNSA. V was clipped by 8 bases and J by 0 bases, with 11 bases between them. The CDR3 runs to 14 residues. DNA of the CDR3: TGTGCCAGCGTATCAGCGGTCTCCTACAATGAGCAGTTCTTC. It translates to CASVSAVSYNEQFF.

V and J are TRBV7-3 and TRBJ1-2, with D unclear. This CDR3 has 15 residues. Trimming took 0 bases from V and 6 from J, leaving 14 bases between them. The germline V gene has CDR1 SGHTA and CDR2 FQGTGA. CDR3 sequence (DNA): TGTGCCAGCAGCTTAACGGGAAGGACTCTCCATGGCTACACCTTC. Encoded protein: CASSLTGRTLHGYTF.

This sequence joins TRBV27 and TRBJ1-6, with 10 positions matching TRBD1. V trimming: 4 bases; J trimming: 10 bases; junction bases outside the gene matches: 7. Germline assignment: CDR1 MNHEY and CDR2 SMNVEV (reference sequence). This CDR3 has 15 amino acids. CDR3: CASSYKTGGKSPLHF. The CDR3 DNA is TGTGCCAGCAGTTACAAGACAGGGGGCAAATCACCCCTCCACTTT.

This sequence joins TRBV11-3 and TRBJ1-2, with D possibly TRBD1 on 5 matching bases. Germline CDR1 SGHNT, CDR2 YENEEA. Trimming removed 1 base from V and 7 bases from J, with 13 bases in between. The CDR3 extends over 14 amino acids. DNA for the CDR3: TGTGCCAGCAGCTTAGGTGCGGGGCCAGGTGGCTACACCTTC. This codes for CASSLGAGPGGYTF.

The rearrangement joins TRBV7-9 to TRBJ1-3; D may be TRBD1 (5 bases). Germline-derived CDR1 and CDR2 are SEHNR and FQNEAQ (reference sequence). The length of the CDR3 is 12 residues. V was pared by 0 bases and J by 14 bases, with 11 bases between. CDR3 protein: CASSLAGQGLYF. CDR3 DNA sequence: TGTGCCAGCAGCTTAGCGGGCCAGGGCTTATATTTT. Complete variable domain (other parts from reference TRBV7-9 and TRBJ1-3): DTGVSQNPRHKITKRGQNVTFRCDPISEHNRLYWYRQTLGQGPEFLTYFQNEAQLEKSRLLSDRFSAERPKGSFSTLEIQRTEQGDSAMYLCASSLAGQGLYFGEGSWLTVV.

J is TRBJ1-1 and V is TRBV18, with 8 bases lining up with TRBD1. Germline trimming cut 3 bases from V and 3 bases from J; bases unmatched to any gene: 6. The length of the CDR3 is 15 residues. Looked up from germline, CDR1 is KGHSH and CDR2 is LQKENI. The CDR3 nucleotides are TGTGCCAGCTCACCTCGGACAGGGAGGGACACTGAAGCTTTCTTT. Translation gives CASSPRTGRDTEAFF.

The rearrangement uses TRBV7-2 and TRBJ2-4, with 8 bases matching TRBD1. CDR1 and CDR2 (germline): SGHTA, FQGNSA. J was trimmed by 9 bases and V by 5 bases; bases with no gene match: 6. CDR3 length equals 13 residues. CDR3 nucleotide sequence: TGTGCCAGCAGCACTCGCGGACAGGGCATTCAGTACTTC. This codes for CASSTRGQGIQYF.

The chain couples TRBV9 to TRBJ1-3, with TRBD1 identical over 9 bases. Germline V gives CDR1 SGDLS, CDR2 YYNGEE. The CDR3 consists of 14 residues. V lost 3 bases, J lost 2 bases, and 0 bases stayed unmatched. In DNA, the CDR3 is TGTGCCAGCAGCGGGACAGGGGCTGGAAACACCATATATTTT. As protein: CASSGTGAGNTIYF.

V usage is TRBV7-9 and J usage is TRBJ1-1; perhaps TRBD1 as D (5 bases). This CDR3 has 13 residues. The germline V gene has CDR1 SEHNR and CDR2 FQNEAQ (reference sequence). With 6 bases removed from V and 1 base from J, the gap between germline ends came to 9 bases. In nucleotides, the CDR3 is TGTGCCAGCAGTGGACACCCGAACACTGAAGCTTTCTTT. Its translation: CASSGHPNTEAFF.

The V call is TRBV7-9, the J call TRBJ2-7; D possibly uses TRBD1 or TRBD2 (5 bases each). Trimming took off 5 bases at V and 5 bases at J, with 13 bases between the two ends. Germline loops: CDR1 SEHNR, CDR2 FQNEAQ (reference sequence). The CDR3 runs to 13 residues. The CDR3 loop is CASSKRVGDEQYF. In DNA form, the CDR3 reads TGTGCCAGCAGCAAGAGGGTAGGGGACGAGCAGTACTTC.

The chain has TRBV3-1 (or the pseudogene TRBV3-2) and TRBJ1-2, with 7 bases aligning to TRBD1. After removal of 2 bases from V and 8 bases from J, the junction contained 5 bases not matched to a gene. Germline lookup yields CDR1 LGHDT and CDR2 YNNKEL (reference sequence). There are 13 residues in the CDR3. CDR3 protein: CASSQSTGTGYTF. In nucleotides, the CDR3 is TGTGCCAGCAGCCAATCGACAGGGACCGGCTACACCTTC.

V is TRBV9 and J is TRBJ2-5; D is perhaps TRBD2 (6 bases). The CDR3 consists of 13 residues. V dropped 3 bases and J dropped 2 bases, with 8 bases sitting between them. Germline V CDR1 and CDR2: SGDLS, YYNGEE. The CDR3 bases are TGTGCCAGCAGCGCGGGAGCACAAGAGACCCAGTACTTC. Its protein is CASSAGAQETQYF.

The chain uses TRBV3-1 (or the pseudogene TRBV3-2) and TRBJ2-1; D is tentatively TRBD1 or TRBD2 (5 bases each). The ends were cut back, 5 bases at V and 11 bases at J, with 19 bases in the middle. Germline V gene data show CDR1 as LGHDT and CDR2 as YNNKEL (reference sequence). The CDR3 runs 14 residues. This CDR3 is CASSFDSPTRKQFF. In DNA, the CDR3 is TGTGCCAGCAGCTTCGACAGCCCAACTAGAAAGCAGTTCTTC.

J is TRBJ1-2 and V is TRBV19, with D maybe TRBD1 (5 bases). CDR3 length equals 14 residues. The germline CDR1 and CDR2 sequences are LNHDA and SQIVND (reference sequence). Trimming cost V 4 bases and J 8 bases, with 17 bases left between them. CDR3 nucleotide sequence: TGTGCCAGTAGTAGGACACCAACTCTATGGGGCTACACCTTC. It encodes CASSRTPTLWGYTF.

The genes are TRBV5-1 and TRBJ1-1; a weak D match, TRBD1 (6 bases). Germline V gene sequence: CDR1 SGHRS, CDR2 YFSETQ. V lost 6 bases to trimming and J lost 2 bases, with 11 bases between them. This CDR3 spans 13 amino acids. CDR3 region: CASTGQTNTEAFF. The CDR3 DNA follows: TGCGCCAGCACCGGACAGACCAACACTGAAGCTTTCTTT.

The J gene is TRBJ2-1, the V gene TRBV9; the D is unclear. The V gene lost 2 bases and the J gene lost 7 bases, with 13 bases spanning the gap. The CDR3 spans 14 residues. Germline V gene sequence: CDR1 SGDLS, CDR2 YYNGEE. The CDR3 spells CASSVGVHGNEQFF. The DNA of the CDR3 is TGTGCCAGCAGCGTTGGGGTTCACGGGAATGAGCAGTTCTTC.

This chain uses TRBV27 with TRBJ1-1, with a tentative D call TRBD1 (6 bases). Trimming left V 1 base short and J 6 bases short, with 9 bases between. The CDR3 consists of 13 residues. Germline V CDR1 and CDR2: MNHEY, SMNVEV (reference sequence). Written as DNA, the CDR3 is TGTGCCAGCAGTTTATTTGGGGGCCCTGAAGCTTTCTTT. This codes for CASSLFGGPEAFF.

This rearrangement joins TRBV7-2 to TRBJ1-5; D is undetermined. Germline V gene data show CDR1 as SGHTA and CDR2 as FQGNSA. V gave up 4 bases and J gave up 4 bases, with 11 bases separating them. CDR3 length: 14 amino acids. CDR3 nucleotide sequence: TGTGCCAGCAGCTCGTCGGCAGGTAATCAGCCCCAGCATTTT. This translates into CASSSSAGNQPQHF.